Shown below are 18 T cell receptor beta chains from a single sample sequenced in a study of T cell clonality in common variable immunodeficiency. Sequencing used immunoSEQ multiplex PCR; TCRdb keeps in-frame clones, though not all of them. Listed here are about 52,000 clones without any singletons, the top ten holding around 2%. The sequenced material came from peripheral blood mononuclear cells. The receptors stem from a person aged 18 to 70 in good health.

As regards this clone: The CDR3 end lies 3 residues beyond the end of the read and is filled in from the germline J gene. The rearrangement joins TRBV2 to TRBJ2-7; TRBD1 matches at 7 bases. V shed 7 bases and J 5 bases; nucleotides not matched to a gene: 11. CDR1 is SNHLY, CDR2 FYNNEI, per germline. CDR3 length: 14 residues. This CDR3 reads CASKSDRQVNEQYF. Incomplete CDR3 DNA: TGTGCCAGCAAGTCGGACAGGCAGGTCAACGAG.

This clone was counted a few times. Sequencing ends 3 residues short of the CDR3 end; the germline J gene provides the rest. The rearrangement uses TRBV30 and TRBJ2-3, with D perhaps TRBD1 (6 bases). The CDR3 contains 13 residues. The germline CDR1 and CDR2 sequences are GTSNPN and SVGIG (reference sequence). The CDR3 bases that were read are TGTGCCTGGAGTATACAGGGTAAGCAGCCG. Translated, it gives CAWSIQGKQP. Given in full, the CDR3 is CAWSIQGKQPQYF.

In this sample, this clone turned up many times. From the germline J gene comes the end of the CDR3, since the read stops 3 residues before it. V is TRBV7-8 and J is TRBJ2-3, with 9 bases aligning to TRBD1. This CDR3 spans 15 amino acids. With 5 bases clipped from V and 6 bases from J, the junction kept 9 bases outside the gene matches. The germline CDR1 and CDR2 sequences are SGHVS and FQNEAQ. This CDR3 reads CASSEPGQGSDTQYF. The DNA read from the CDR3 is TGTGCCAGCAGCGAACCGGGACAGGGATCTGATACG.

Many counts were recorded for this clone. The read stops 3 residues short of the end of the CDR3; the missing end is completed from the germline J gene. The V gene is TRBV4-2, the J gene TRBJ2-1; TRBD2 aligns across 8 bases. This CDR3 spans 18 amino acids. Losses at the gene ends were 4 bases for V and 4 bases for J; bases not matched to a gene: 15. Germline-derived CDR1 and CDR2 are LGHNA and YNFKEQ. The part of the CDR3 DNA that was read is TGTGCCAGCAGCCGAGGAAGAAGGCGGGGGGATGTGTACAATGAG. Protein: CASSRGRRRGDVYNE. The entire CDR3 protein reads CASSRGRRRGDVYNEQFF.

There are many counts of this clone. The CDR3 is cut off 3 residues early in the read; its end comes from the germline J gene. V is TRBV19 and J is TRBJ1-2; 8 bases line up with TRBD1. After removal of 5 bases from V and 2 bases from J, the junction contained 7 bases not matched to a gene. The germline V gene encodes CDR1 LNHDA and CDR2 SQIVND (reference sequence). The CDR3 loop spans 15 amino acids. CDR3 region: CASSEGQGGNYGYTF. The CDR3 bases that were read are TGTGCCAGTAGTGAAGGACAGGGAGGGAACTATGGC. Full variable domain (remainder filled in from reference TRBV19 and TRBJ1-2): DGGITQSPKYLFRKEGQNVTLSCEQNLNHDAMYWYRQDPGQGLRLIYYSQIVNDFQKGDIAEGYSVSREKKESFPLTVTSAQKNPTAFYLCASSEGQGGNYGYTFGSGTRLTVV.

At least ten counts were recorded for this clone. The CDR3 end falls 3 residues outside the read, so it is completed with the germline J gene. The chain couples TRBV29-1 to TRBJ2-7, with TRBD1 identical over 7 bases. V shed 8 bases and J 3 bases; nucleotides not matched to a gene: 7. CDR1 and CDR2 (germline): SQVTM, ANQGSEA. The CDR3 loop spans 12 amino acids. CDR3 loop: CSFSPGGYEQYF. The covered CDR3 bases are TGCAGCTTCTCACCAGGGGGCTACGAG.

This clone was found many times. The read ends 3 residues before the CDR3 terminus; that terminus is restored from the germline J gene. The chain recombines TRBV5-1 with TRBJ1-6; no clear D gene. The germline gives CDR1 SGHRS, CDR2 YFSETQ. This CDR3 comprises 13 residues. The V end was cut by 0 bases, the J end by 6 bases, with 4 bases between. The CDR3: CASSLEGNSPLHF. CDR3 bases read: TGCGCCAGCAGCTTGGAGGGTAATTCACCC.

A remark on this clone: With the read ending 3 residues before the CDR3 end, the germline J gene is used to fill in that end. The V and J genes are TRBV19 and TRBJ1-3; 8 positions agree with TRBD1. The CDR3 spans 17 residues. CDR1 LNHDA and CDR2 SQIVND come from the germline V gene (reference sequence). The V and J ends lost 5 bases and 2 bases, in that order; junction bases with no gene match: 11. CDR3: CASSYGIMTGAGNTIYF. The CDR3 DNA, read in part, is TGTGCCAGTAGTTACGGTATTATGACAGGGGCTGGAAACACC.

A word on this clone: Germline and junction disagree at one end, which may indicate a read error. CDR3 DNA, as far as it was read: TGTTCCAGCAGCTTTCGACAAGAATACGGC. Its protein product is CSSSFRQEYG. The full CDR3 is CSSSFRQEYGYTF. V and J are TRBV7-9 and TRBJ1-2; D is ambiguous. Read coverage stops 3 residues before the CDR3 terminus; the germline J gene supplies the remainder. The CDR3 extends over 13 amino acids. The germline V gene encodes CDR1 SEHNR and CDR2 FQNEAQ (reference sequence). Together with reference TRBV7-9 and TRBJ1-2, the CDR3 gives the full variable domain: DTGVSQNPRHKITKRGQNVTFRCDPISEHNRLYWYRQTLGQGPEFLTYFQNEAQLEKSRLLSDRFSAERPKGSFSTLEIQRTEQGDSAMYLCSSSFRQEYGYTFGSGTRLTVV.

This clone was detected many times. The sequence runs out 3 residues before the end of the CDR3; the remainder is reconstructed from the germline J gene. V is TRBV13 and J is TRBJ2-7; unclear D gene. Trimming removed 5 bases at V and 2 bases at J, with 19 bases between. The length of the CDR3 is 16 residues. Looked up from germline, CDR1 is PRHDT and CDR2 is FYEKMQ (reference sequence). CDR3 DNA, as far as it was read: TGTGCCAGCAGCGCCTTCACCGGGTACGGCACCTACGAG. It encodes CASSAFTGYGTYE. The whole CDR3 region reads CASSAFTGYGTYEQYF.

This clone was observed at least ten times. The read falls 3 residues short of the CDR3 end, and the missing part is taken from the germline J gene. The chain employs TRBV18 and TRBJ2-7; a weak D match, TRBD1 (6 bases). There are 13 residues in the CDR3. CDR1 is KGHSH, CDR2 LQKENI, per germline. Trimming left V 3 bases short and J 3 bases short, with 9 bases between. The sequenced part of the CDR3 DNA is TGTGCCAGCTCACCCGGGGACAACTACGAG. Protein product: CASSPGDNYE. In full, the CDR3 is CASSPGDNYEQYF.

This clone appeared many times. The read terminates 3 residues ahead of where the CDR3 ends, so the germline J gene completes it. The chain uses TRBV23-1 and TRBJ2-5; a weak D match, TRBD1 (6 bases). TRBV23-1 is an ORF, and what it does is uncertain. Trimming removed 8 bases from V and 3 bases from J, with 19 bases in between. This CDR3 spans 15 amino acids. The sequenced part of the CDR3 DNA is TGCGCCAGCGTCCCATCAGGGGATGGGGAAGAGACC. Amino acids: CASVPSGDGEET. In full, the CDR3 reads CASVPSGDGEETQYF.

On this clone itself: The read is 3 residues too short to cover the CDR3 end, so that end is filled in from the germline J gene. In the same sample, other DNA sequences code for this CDR3. The V call is TRBV6-1, the J call TRBJ1-3; D is possibly TRBD1 (5 bases). Trimming took off 2 bases at V and 2 bases at J, with 10 bases between the two ends. Germline CDR1 MNHNS, CDR2 SASEGT. The CDR3 totals 15 residues. The CDR3 region is CASSEWRGTGNTIYF. Incomplete CDR3 DNA: TGTGCCAGCAGTGAATGGAGGGGTACTGGAAACACC.

Ten or more counts support this clone. The observed sequence ends 3 residues before the CDR3 terminus, with the missing tail filled in from the germline J gene. The chain links TRBV7-3 to TRBJ1-5; D gene unclear. The CDR3 covers 14 residues. Trimming cost V 5 bases and J 0 bases, with 8 bases left between them. The germline V gene has CDR1 SGHTA and CDR2 FQGTGA. CDR3 loop: CASSPIDSNQPQHF. Partial CDR3 DNA: TGTGCCAGCAGCCCGATAGATAGCAATCAGCCC. The variable domain in full, with the rest retrieved from reference TRBV7-3 and TRBJ1-5, is GAGVSQTPSNKVTEKGKYVELRCDPISGHTALYWYRQSLGQGPEFLIYFQGTGAADDSGLPNDRFFAVRPEGSVSTLKIQRTERGDSAVYLCASSPIDSNQPQHFGDGTRLSIL.

This clone was recorded many times. The CDR3 end lies 3 residues beyond the end of the read and is filled in from the germline J gene. The chain recombines TRBV5-1 with TRBJ1-1, with a tentative D call TRBD1 (5 bases). Trimming took off 4 bases at V and 4 bases at J, with 11 bases between the two ends. Germline CDR1 is SGHRS and CDR2 is YFSETQ. The CDR3 is made up of 13 amino acids. The CDR3 reads CASSESGGTEAFF. The DNA read from the CDR3 is TGCGCCAGCAGCGAATCGGGGGGCACTGAA.

This clone was detected many times. The read falls 3 residues short of the CDR3 end, and the missing part is taken from the germline J gene. This chain connects TRBV6-1 to TRBJ2-7; tentative D call: TRBD1 (5 bases). CDR1 MNHNS and CDR2 SASEGT come from the germline V gene. The CDR3 has 15 residues. The V end lost 0 bases, the J end lost 4 bases, and 13 bases lay between the germline ends. CDR3 DNA, as far as it was read: TGTGCCAGCAGTGAAGCCGAGGACAAACCTTACGAG. This codes for CASSEAEDKPYE. The CDR3 in its entirety is CASSEAEDKPYEQYF.

In the case of this clone: From the germline J gene comes the end of the CDR3, since the read stops 3 residues before it. J is TRBJ2-5 and V is TRBV7-2; 8 bases are a match to TRBD1. The CDR3 has 15 amino acids. Germline V lookup: CDR1 SGHTA, CDR2 FQGNSA. Trimming cost V 7 bases and J 1 base; bases outside gene matches: 8. The covered CDR3 bases are TGTGCCAGCACCGAAAACAGGGGGTTCCAAGAGACC. Its protein product is CASTENRGFQET. The complete CDR3 reads CASTENRGFQETQYF.

This clone was counted ten times or more. The read gets to within 3 residues of the CDR3 end, and the germline J gene fills in the rest. The chain carries TRBV2 and TRBJ2-3; D is possibly TRBD1 (6 bases). The V end was cut by 6 bases, the J end by 6 bases, with 10 bases between. Looked up from germline, CDR1 is SNHLY and CDR2 is FYNNEI. This CDR3 spans 12 amino acids. CDR3 sequence: CASRDDRDTQYF. The CDR3 bases that were read are TGTGCCAGCAGGGACGACAGGGATACG.